The rows below give T cell receptor beta chains drawn from one sample of a study of identical twins. TCRdb re-analysed the 5' RACE reads in MiXCR, keeping a single row per CDR3 protein. The table records 350,000 to 600,000 distinct CDR3 sequences, 14% of them present only once. The same data also went into a second study, on yellow fever vaccine responses in identical twins.

Sequenced sample: CD4+ T cells sorted from blood. Receptor source: a woman younger than 30 in good health. Each CDR3 is given with its conserved first and last residue. D genes are given only for firm matches.

D,V,CDR3
-,TRBV20-1,CSARRAAGLNYEQYF
TRBD1,TRBV7-9,CASSLAGTGIFF
TRBD2,TRBV10-2,CASSPPGLAEQFF
-,TRBV19,CASSIEGAQPQHF
-,TRBV7-2,CASRGPGVRSYNEQFF
TRBD1,TRBV10-3,CAIRKGQGAVYEQYF
-,TRBV12-3/TRBV12-4,CASSPQQVYTDTQYF
TRBD1,TRBV12-3/TRBV12-4,CASSRRGRLSTDTQYF
-,TRBV2,CASSEGGGSYNEQFF
-,TRBV7-9,CASSPSGTSYGYTF
-,TRBV20-1,CSARDLRAGRLNTGELFF
-,TRBV12-3/TRBV12-4,CASSLVLQEYGYTF
-,TRBV4-2,CASSTNRDTYSPLHF
-,TRBV12-3/TRBV12-4,CASSFLREQFF
-,TRBV7-2,CASSLSRDARGGYTF
-,TRBV28,CASSKQGYTGELFF
-,TRBV29-1,CSVKIPTGRAYNEQFF
TRBD2,TRBV12-3/TRBV12-4,CASSVGGRGEQYF
-,TRBV28,CASSFPGHQEYEQYF
-,TRBV20-1,CSAVATDYQETQYF
TRBD1,TRBV28,CASRLGGQGGEQFF
TRBD1,TRBV29-1,CSALGRTGETQYF
-,TRBV5-1,CASSLQSARTYEQYF
TRBD1,TRBV29-1,CSVAVRQGGETQYF
-,TRBV6-2/TRBV6-3,CAIRQESYEQYF
-,TRBV5-1,CASSLNPAGLNTEAFF
TRBD2,TRBV2,CASRGVPGLSYNEQFF
-,TRBV10-1,CASSDSRGQFF
TRBD1,TRBV29-1,CTTPGTGGAYSGANVLTF
TRBD2,TRBV4-3,CASSQDLAGGATDTQYF
TRBD2,TRBV12-3/TRBV12-4,CASSQGLAGGNEQFF
TRBD2,TRBV4-1,CASSQGLADYNEQFF
TRBD2,TRBV6-2/TRBV6-3,CASTQGLAVSYEQYF
-,TRBV6-5,CASSYRSSQTQYF
TRBD2,TRBV12-3/TRBV12-4,CASSLSGGASDTQYF
-,TRBV10-3,CATQGNNEKLFF
TRBD2,TRBV5-1,CASSLDPSGGSETQYF
-,TRBV6-6,CASTPELGSGYTF
-,TRBV6-5,CASSYGAVGELFF
TRBD2,TRBV28,CASSSLAGFYEQYF
TRBD1,TRBV20-1,CSARDPDRADGLF
TRBD1,TRBV28,CASSFLDRVNTEALF
-,TRBV6-5,CASSYSRVTGQRNYGYTF
-,TRBV20-1,CSAFTIYEQYF
-,TRBV5-1,CASSLGTETSEQYF
-,TRBV28,CARSLGLGGPNEQFF
TRBD2,TRBV5-1,CASSLEIVAGDTQYF
-,TRBV3-1,CASSQPQGSGANVLTF
-,TRBV20-1,CSAKGAAIEQYF
TRBD2,TRBV20-1,CSESTGLAGYNEQFF
TRBD1,TRBV7-2,CASSLRQGNQPQHF
TRBD2,TRBV2,CASSAGGSKNIQYF
-,TRBV25-1,CASSEPLQLTEDTQYF
-,TRBV7-6,CASSFTGSGEKLFF
-,TRBV20-1,CSARLVQETQYF
TRBD1,TRBV6-2/TRBV6-3,CASSTGTVYNEQFF
TRBD1,TRBV18,CASSPETGEGNTIYF
TRBD2,TRBV20-1,CSATGGGTSGTTPYNEQFF
-,TRBV24-1,CATRTGSNTGELFF
-,TRBV20-1,CSARFRTGELFF